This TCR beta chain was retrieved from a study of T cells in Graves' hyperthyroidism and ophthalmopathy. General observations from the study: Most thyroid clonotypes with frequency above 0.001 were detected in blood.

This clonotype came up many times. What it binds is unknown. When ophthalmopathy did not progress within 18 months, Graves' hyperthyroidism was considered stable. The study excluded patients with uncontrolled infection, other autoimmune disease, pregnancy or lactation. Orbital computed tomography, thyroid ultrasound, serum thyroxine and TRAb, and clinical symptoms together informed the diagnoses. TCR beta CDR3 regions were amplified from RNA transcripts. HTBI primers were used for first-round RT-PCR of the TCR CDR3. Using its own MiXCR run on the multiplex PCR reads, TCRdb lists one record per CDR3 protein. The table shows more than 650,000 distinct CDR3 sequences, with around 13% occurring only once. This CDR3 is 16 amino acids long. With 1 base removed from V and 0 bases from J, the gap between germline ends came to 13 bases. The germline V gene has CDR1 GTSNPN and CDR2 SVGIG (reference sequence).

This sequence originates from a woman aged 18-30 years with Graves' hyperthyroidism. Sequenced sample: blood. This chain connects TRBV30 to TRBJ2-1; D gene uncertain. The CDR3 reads CAWSAYTKSSYNEQFF. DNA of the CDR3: TGTGCCTGGAGTGCTTACACGAAGAGCTCCTACAATGAGCAGTTCTTC.